This record looks at one T cell receptor beta chain sequence and its context. No antigen is known for it. The length of the CDR3 is 16 residues. The J segment lost 5 bases and the V segment lost 0 bases, leaving 4 bases of the junction unmatched. Germline lookup yields CDR1 SEHNR and CDR2 FQNEAQ (reference sequence). The study's findings and limits: Tumor memory CD4+ T cell TCR gene usage was found to cluster with blood and lymph node memory CD4+ cells and with lymph node naive CD4+ cells.

Semi-nested PCR with Nested Universal Primer A followed constant-region reverse priming of full-length variable regions. MiXCR, applied by TCRdb to the 5' RACE reads, yields one record per CDR3 protein. The table lists 10,000 to 13,000 distinct CDR3 sequences, 15% to 20% of them singletons. Treg sorting used a CD4+CD25+CD127-/low gate. The specimen was Tregs sorted from a lymph node. V usage is TRBV7-9 and J usage is TRBJ2-1; 10 bases are shared with TRBD1. The TCR sequence derives from a female donor with breast cancer. Written as DNA, the CDR3 is TGTGCCAGCAGCTTAGCCGGGACAGGGGTAGACAATGAGCAGTTCTTC. Translation: CASSLAGTGVDNEQFF. Combining the CDR3 with reference TRBV7-9 and TRBJ2-1 gives the whole variable domain DTGVSQNPRHKITKRGQNVTFRCDPISEHNRLYWYRQTLGQGPEFLTYFQNEAQLEKSRLLSDRFSAERPKGSFSTLEIQRTEQGDSAMYLCASSLAGTGVDNEQFFGPGTRLTVL.